Here is one TCR beta chain with its context. The data derive from a study of CD8 T cells in Susac syndrome. The V and J ends lost 7 bases and 4 bases respectively, with 20 bases between them. The CDR3 runs to 16 residues. The germline V gene has CDR1 SGHVS and CDR2 FQNEAQ. Random hexamers were used to reverse transcribe an amount of about 0.5 to 1 ug RNA. It was immunoSEQ multiplex PCR that amplified TCR beta CDR3 across 54 Vbeta and 13 Jbeta. TCRdb re-derived calls from the immunoSEQ multiplex PCR reads in MiXCR, one entry per CDR3 protein. The sample holds a few hundred thousand distinct CDR3 sequences; 85% to 90% are singletons and the top ten take under 0.15%. The T cells that were sequenced for TCR beta were CD8+ and CD4+ cells from blood. Multiple sclerosis controls were treatment-naive patients with stable or active relapsing-remitting disease.

The V gene is TRBV7-8, the J gene TRBJ2-1, with D possibly being TRBD2 (6 bases). Sequenced material: CD8+ T cells from PBMCs. The receptor was derived from a human donor with multiple sclerosis. The chain's CDR3 is CASNLRGVEIYNEQFF. The CDR3 region has the DNA TGTGCCAGCAACCTCCGCGGGGTAGAGATTTACAATGAGCAGTTCTTC.